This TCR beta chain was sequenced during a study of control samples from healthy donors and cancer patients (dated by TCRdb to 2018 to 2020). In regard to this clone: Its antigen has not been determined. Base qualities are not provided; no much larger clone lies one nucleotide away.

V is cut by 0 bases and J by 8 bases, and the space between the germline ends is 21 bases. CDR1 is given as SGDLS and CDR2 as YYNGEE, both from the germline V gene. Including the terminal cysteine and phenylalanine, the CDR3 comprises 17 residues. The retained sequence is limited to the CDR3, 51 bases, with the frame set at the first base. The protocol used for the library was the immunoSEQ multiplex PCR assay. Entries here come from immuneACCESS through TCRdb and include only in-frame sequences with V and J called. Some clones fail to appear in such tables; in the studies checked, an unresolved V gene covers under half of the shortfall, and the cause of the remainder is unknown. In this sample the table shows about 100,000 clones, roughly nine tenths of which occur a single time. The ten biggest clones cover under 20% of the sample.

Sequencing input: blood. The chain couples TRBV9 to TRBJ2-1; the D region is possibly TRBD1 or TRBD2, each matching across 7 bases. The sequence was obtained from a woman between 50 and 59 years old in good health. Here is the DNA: TGTGCCAGCAGCGTAGCTAGGGGGGGACAGCTAAGATATGAGCAGTTCTTC. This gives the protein CASSVARGGQLRYEQFF.